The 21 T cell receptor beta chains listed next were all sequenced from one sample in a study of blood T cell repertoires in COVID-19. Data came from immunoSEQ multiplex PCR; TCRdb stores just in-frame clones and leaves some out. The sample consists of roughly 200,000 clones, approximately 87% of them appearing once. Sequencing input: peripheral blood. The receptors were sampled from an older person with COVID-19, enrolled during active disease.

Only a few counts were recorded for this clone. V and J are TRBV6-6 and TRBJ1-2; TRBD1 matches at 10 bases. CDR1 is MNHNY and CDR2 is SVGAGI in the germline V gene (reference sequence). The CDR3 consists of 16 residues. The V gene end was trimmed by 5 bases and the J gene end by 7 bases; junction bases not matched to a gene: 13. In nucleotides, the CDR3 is TGTGCCAGCAGTAGAAGACAGGGGGCGATTTTGGGTGGCTACACCTTC. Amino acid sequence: CASSRRQGAILGGYTF.

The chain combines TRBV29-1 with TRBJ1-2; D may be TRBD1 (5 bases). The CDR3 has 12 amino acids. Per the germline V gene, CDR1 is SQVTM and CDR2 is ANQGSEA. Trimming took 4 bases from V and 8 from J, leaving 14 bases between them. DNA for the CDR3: TGCAGCGTTGTATCAGGGCTGGGCGGCTACACCTTC. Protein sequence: CSVVSGLGGYTF. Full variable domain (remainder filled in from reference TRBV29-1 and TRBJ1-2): SAVISQKPSRDICQRGTSLTIQCQVDSQVTMMFWYRQQPGQSLTLIATANQGSEATYESGFVIDKFPISRPNLTFSTLTVSNMSPEDSSIYLCSVVSGLGGYTFGSGTRLTVV.

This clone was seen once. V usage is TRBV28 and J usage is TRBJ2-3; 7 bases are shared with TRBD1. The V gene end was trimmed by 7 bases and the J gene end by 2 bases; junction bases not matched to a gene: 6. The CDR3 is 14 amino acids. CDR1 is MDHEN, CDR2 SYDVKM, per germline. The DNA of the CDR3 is TGTGCCAGCACCCGGGACAGAGCCACAGATACGCAGTATTTT. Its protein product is CASTRDRATDTQYF.

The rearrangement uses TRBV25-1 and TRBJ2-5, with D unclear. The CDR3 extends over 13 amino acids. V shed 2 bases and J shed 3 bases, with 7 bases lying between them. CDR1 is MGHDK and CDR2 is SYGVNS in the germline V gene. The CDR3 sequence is CASSEDSKETQYF. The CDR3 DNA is TGTGCCAGCAGTGAAGATAGTAAAGAGACCCAGTACTTC.

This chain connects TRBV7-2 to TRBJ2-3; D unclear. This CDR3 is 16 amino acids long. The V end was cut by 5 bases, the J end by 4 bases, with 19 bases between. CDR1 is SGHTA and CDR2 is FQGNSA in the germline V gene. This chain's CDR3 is CASSARPRSVADTQYF. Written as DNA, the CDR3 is TGTGCCAGCAGCGCCAGGCCAAGATCGGTCGCAGATACGCAGTATTTT. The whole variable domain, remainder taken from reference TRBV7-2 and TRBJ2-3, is GAGVSQSPSNKVTEKGKDVELRCDPISGHTALYWYRQSLGQGLEFLIYFQGNSAPDKSGLPSDRFSAERTGGSVSTLTIQRTQQEDSAVYLCASSARPRSVADTQYFGPGTRLTVL.

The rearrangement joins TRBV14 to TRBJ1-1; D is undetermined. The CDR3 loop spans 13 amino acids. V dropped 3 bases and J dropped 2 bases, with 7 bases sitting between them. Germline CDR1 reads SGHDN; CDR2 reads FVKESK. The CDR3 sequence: CASSHIVNTEAFF. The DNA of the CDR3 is TGTGCCAGCAGCCATATCGTTAACACTGAAGCTTTCTTT.

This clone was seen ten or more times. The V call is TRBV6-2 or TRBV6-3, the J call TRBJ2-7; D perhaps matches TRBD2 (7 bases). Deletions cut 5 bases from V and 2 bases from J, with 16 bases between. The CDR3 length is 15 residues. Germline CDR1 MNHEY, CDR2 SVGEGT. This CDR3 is CASSGGGGSTYEQYF. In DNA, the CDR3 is TGTGCCAGCAGTGGAGGGGGGGGGTCGACCTACGAGCAGTACTTC.

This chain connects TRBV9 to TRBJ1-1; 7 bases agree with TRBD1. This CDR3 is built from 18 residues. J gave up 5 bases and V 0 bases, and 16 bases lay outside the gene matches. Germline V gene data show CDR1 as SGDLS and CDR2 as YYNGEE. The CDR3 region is CASSVADRVVGGGTEAFF. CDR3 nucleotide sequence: TGTGCCAGCAGCGTAGCAGACAGGGTGGTTGGGGGTGGGACTGAAGCTTTCTTT.

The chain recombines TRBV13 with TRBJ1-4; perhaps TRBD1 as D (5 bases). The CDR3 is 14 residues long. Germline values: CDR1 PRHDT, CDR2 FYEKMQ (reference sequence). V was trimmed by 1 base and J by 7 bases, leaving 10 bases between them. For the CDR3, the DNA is TGTGCCAGCAGCTTAGAGGGGTCAGGTGAAAAACTGTTTTTT. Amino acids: CASSLEGSGEKLFF.

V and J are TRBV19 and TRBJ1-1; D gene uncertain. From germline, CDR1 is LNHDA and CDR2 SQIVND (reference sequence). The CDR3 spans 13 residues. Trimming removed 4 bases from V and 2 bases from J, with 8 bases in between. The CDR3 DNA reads TGTGCCAGTAGTACCGGTGGTAACACTGAAGCTTTCTTT. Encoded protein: CASSTGGNTEAFF.

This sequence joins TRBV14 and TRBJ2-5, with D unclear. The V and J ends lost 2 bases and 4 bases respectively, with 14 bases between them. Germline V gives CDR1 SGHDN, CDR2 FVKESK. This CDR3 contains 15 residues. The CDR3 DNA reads TGTGCCAGCAGCCAACAGTCGAACAGAGCAGAGACCCAGTACTTC. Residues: CASSQQSNRAETQYF.

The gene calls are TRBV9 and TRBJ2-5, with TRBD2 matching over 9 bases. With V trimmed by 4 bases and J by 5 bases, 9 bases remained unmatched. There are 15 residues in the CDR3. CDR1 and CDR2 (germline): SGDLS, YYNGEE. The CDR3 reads CASSSTGTSRETQYF. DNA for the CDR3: TGTGCCAGCAGCAGCACCGGGACTAGCCGGGAGACCCAGTACTTC. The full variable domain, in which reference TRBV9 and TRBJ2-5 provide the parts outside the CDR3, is DSGVTQTPKHLITATGQRVTLRCSPRSGDLSVYWYQQSLDQGLQFLIQYYNGEERAKGNILERFSAQQFPDLHSELNLSSLELGDSALYFCASSSTGTSRETQYFGPGTRLLVL.

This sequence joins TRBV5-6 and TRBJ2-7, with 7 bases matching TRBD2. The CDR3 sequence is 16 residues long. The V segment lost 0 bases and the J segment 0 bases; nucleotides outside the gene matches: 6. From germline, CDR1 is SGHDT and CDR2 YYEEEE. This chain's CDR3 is CASSLGLAVPSYEQYF. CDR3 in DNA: TGTGCCAGCAGCTTGGGGCTAGCGGTACCCTCCTACGAGCAGTACTTC.

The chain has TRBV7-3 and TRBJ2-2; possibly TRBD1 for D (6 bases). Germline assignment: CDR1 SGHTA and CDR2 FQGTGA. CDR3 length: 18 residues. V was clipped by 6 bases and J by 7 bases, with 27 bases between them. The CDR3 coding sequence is TGTGCCAGCAGTCTCCTTCCACGAACAGGGAACCTGGTCGGGGAGCTGTTTTTT. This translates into CASSLLPRTGNLVGELFF.

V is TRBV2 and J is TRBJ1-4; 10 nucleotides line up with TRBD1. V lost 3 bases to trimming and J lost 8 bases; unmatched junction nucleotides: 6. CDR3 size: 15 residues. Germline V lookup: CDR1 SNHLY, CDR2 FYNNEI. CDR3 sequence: CASSEGGQGGEKLFF. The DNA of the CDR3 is TGTGCCAGCAGTGAGGGAGGACAGGGGGGCGAAAAACTGTTTTTT.

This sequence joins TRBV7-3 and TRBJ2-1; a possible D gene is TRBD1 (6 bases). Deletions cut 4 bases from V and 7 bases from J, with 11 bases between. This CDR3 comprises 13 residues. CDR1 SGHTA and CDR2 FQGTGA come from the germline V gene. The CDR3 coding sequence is TGTGCCAGCAGCTCAAACGACAGGAATGAGCAGTTCTTC. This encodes CASSSNDRNEQFF.

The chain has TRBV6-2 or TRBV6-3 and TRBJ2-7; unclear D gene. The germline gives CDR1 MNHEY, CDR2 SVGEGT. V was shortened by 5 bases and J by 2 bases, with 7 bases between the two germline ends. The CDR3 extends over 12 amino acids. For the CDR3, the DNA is TGTGCCAGCAGTCCCCTAACCTACGAGCAGTACTTC. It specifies CASSPLTYEQYF.

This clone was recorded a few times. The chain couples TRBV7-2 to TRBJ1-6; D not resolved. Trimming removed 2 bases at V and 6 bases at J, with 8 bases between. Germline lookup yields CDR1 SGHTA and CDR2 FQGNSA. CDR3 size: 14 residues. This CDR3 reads CASSLRRINSPLHF. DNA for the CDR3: TGTGCCAGCAGCTTAAGGCGGATTAATTCACCCCTCCACTTT. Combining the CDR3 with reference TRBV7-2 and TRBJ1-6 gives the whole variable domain GAGVSQSPSNKVTEKGKDVELRCDPISGHTALYWYRQSLGQGLEFLIYFQGNSAPDKSGLPSDRFSAERTGGSVSTLTIQRTQQEDSAVYLCASSLRRINSPLHFGNGTRLTVT.

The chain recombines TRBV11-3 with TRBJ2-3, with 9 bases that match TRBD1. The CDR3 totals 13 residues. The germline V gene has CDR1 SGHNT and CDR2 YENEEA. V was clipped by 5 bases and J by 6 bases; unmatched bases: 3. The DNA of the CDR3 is TGTGCCAGCAGCGGAGGGACAGGGGATACGCAGTATTTT. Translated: CASSGGTGDTQYF.

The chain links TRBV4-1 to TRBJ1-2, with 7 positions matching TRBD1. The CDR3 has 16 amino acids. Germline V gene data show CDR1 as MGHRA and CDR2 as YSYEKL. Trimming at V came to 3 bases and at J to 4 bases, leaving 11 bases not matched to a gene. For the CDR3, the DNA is TGCGCCAGCAGCCAGTCTCTCGCGACAGGGCCCTATGGCTACACCTTC. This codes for CASSQSLATGPYGYTF.

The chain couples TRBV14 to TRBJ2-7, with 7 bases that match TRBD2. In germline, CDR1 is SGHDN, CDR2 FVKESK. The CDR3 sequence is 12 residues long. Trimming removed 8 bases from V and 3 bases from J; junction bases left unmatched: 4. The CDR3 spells CASAGDYYEQYF. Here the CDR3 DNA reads TGTGCCAGCGCGGGGGACTACTACGAGCAGTACTTC.